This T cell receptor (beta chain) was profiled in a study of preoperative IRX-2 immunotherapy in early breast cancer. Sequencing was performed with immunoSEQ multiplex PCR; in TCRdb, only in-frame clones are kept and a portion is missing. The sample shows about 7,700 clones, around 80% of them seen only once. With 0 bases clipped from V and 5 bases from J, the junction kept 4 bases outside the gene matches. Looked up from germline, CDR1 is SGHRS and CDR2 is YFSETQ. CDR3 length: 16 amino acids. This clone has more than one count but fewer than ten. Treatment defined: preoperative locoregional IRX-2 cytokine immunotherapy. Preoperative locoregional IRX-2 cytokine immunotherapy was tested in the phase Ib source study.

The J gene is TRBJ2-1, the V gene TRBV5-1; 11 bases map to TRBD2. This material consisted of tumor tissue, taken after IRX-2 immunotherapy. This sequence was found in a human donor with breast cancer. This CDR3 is CASSLGASGGNNEQFF. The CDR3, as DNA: TGCGCCAGCAGCTTGGGAGCTAGCGGGGGGAACAATGAGCAGTTCTTC.